This passage covers 21 T cell receptor beta chains from one sample sequenced in a study of TIL therapy for anti-PD-1-resistant metastatic lung cancer. Time point indicated: pre-treatment sample, taken before nivolumab and TIL therapy. The libraries were made with immunoSEQ v3. The method was immunoSEQ multiplex PCR; TCRdb's version includes in-frame clones alone and lacks a portion of them. The sample holds some 57,000 clones; around 87% are singletons and the top ten take roughly 2.6%. Here the sequenced sample was blood, taken at baseline. The receptors shown here come from a person aged 25 to 80 with non-small cell lung cancer.

The chain has TRBV19 and TRBJ2-1; 11 nucleotides align to TRBD2. V was clipped by 3 bases and J by 7 bases; unmatched bases: 5. CDR1 and CDR2 from the germline V gene are LNHDA and SQIVND (reference sequence). CDR3 size: 15 residues. For the CDR3, the DNA is TGTGCCAGTAGTATCGAGGCTAGCGGGAGGAATGAGCAGTTCTTC. Amino acids: CASSIEASGRNEQFF.

The chain employs TRBV7-3 and TRBJ2-3; D might be TRBD1 or TRBD2, each matching 5 bases. Trimming took 5 bases from V and 5 from J, leaving 11 bases between them. The germline V gene has CDR1 SGHTA and CDR2 FQGTGA. There are 13 residues in the CDR3. This CDR3 reads CASSPGPKDTQYF. The CDR3 DNA reads TGTGCCAGCAGCCCGGGACCTAAAGATACGCAGTATTTT.

V gene TRBV7-8 combines with J gene TRBJ1-1; possible D gene TRBD1, 6 bases. The CDR3 runs 15 residues. The V gene lost 1 base and the J gene lost 4 bases, with 13 bases spanning the gap. Germline CDR1 reads SGHVS; CDR2 reads FQNEAQ. The CDR3, as DNA: TGTGCCAGCAGCTTAGGGGACATCGGGGGCACTGAAGCTTTCTTT. This sequence encodes CASSLGDIGGTEAFF.

This rearrangement joins TRBV5-4 to TRBJ2-7; possible D gene TRBD1, 5 bases. Trimming removed 3 bases from V and 6 bases from J, with 13 bases in between. The germline V gene encodes CDR1 SGHNT and CDR2 YYREEE (reference sequence). The length of the CDR3 is 13 residues. CDR3 sequence reads: CASSSYIGAEQYF. The CDR3, as DNA: TGTGCCAGCAGCTCTTACATAGGGGCCGAGCAGTACTTC.

The chain recombines TRBV6-1 with TRBJ1-5; 7 nucleotides line up with TRBD1. The V gene end was trimmed by 0 bases and the J gene end by 3 bases; junction bases not matched to a gene: 8. Germline CDR1 MNHNS, CDR2 SASEGT. The CDR3 extends over 17 amino acids. The CDR3 sequence: CASSEALLQGYNQPQHF. CDR3 DNA sequence: TGTGCCAGCAGTGAAGCGCTGCTACAGGGGTACAATCAGCCCCAGCATTTT.

This chain links TRBV5-1 with TRBJ1-1; TRBD1 matches 9 bases. The germline V gene has CDR1 SGHRS and CDR2 YFSETQ. This CDR3 has 16 amino acids. V lost 3 bases, J lost 2 bases, and 8 bases stayed unmatched. DNA for the CDR3: TGCGCCAGCAGCTCGCGTGGGACAGGGTTTAACACTGAAGCTTTCTTT. It yields the protein CASSSRGTGFNTEAFF.

This chain connects TRBV23-1 to TRBJ1-6; 8 nucleotides match TRBD1. TRBV23-1 is annotated as an ORF whose role is uncertain. The CDR3 has 13 residues. Unmatched junction bases numbered 1, after V lost 2 bases and J lost 10 bases. The CDR3 protein is CASSQGDRSPLHF. CDR3 in DNA: TGCGCCAGCAGTCAAGGGGACAGGTCACCCCTCCACTTT.

V gene TRBV15 combines with J gene TRBJ2-7; D perhaps matches TRBD1 (5 bases). CDR1 is LNHNV and CDR2 is YYDKDF in the germline V gene (reference sequence). The CDR3 is made up of 14 amino acids. The ends were cut back, 1 base at V and 2 bases at J, with 9 bases in the middle. The CDR3 DNA sequence: TGTGCCACCAGCAGAGCAGGGAACCCCTACGAGCAGTACTTC. Residues: CATSRAGNPYEQYF.

The chain joins TRBV7-9 to TRBJ1-2; unclear D gene. The CDR3 length is 13 residues. V lost 8 bases and J lost 6, with 16 bases in between. Germline V lookup: CDR1 SEHNR, CDR2 FQNEAQ (reference sequence). CDR3 residues: CASPVEGPHGYTF. DNA of the CDR3: TGTGCCAGCCCAGTGGAGGGCCCCCATGGCTACACCTTC.

The J gene is TRBJ2-7, the V gene TRBV5-4; 11 bases are a match to TRBD1. With 0 bases clipped from V and 0 bases from J, the junction kept 2 bases outside the gene matches. Germline assignment: CDR1 SGHNT and CDR2 YYREEE (reference sequence). CDR3 length equals 16 residues. The CDR3 loop is CASSLDGTGGSYEQYF. The CDR3, as DNA: TGTGCCAGCAGCTTGGACGGGACAGGGGGCTCCTACGAGCAGTACTTC.

The gene calls are TRBV7-8 and TRBJ1-1, with a weak D call TRBD1 (5 bases). The germline gives CDR1 SGHVS, CDR2 FQNEAQ. The ends were cut back, 5 bases at V and 4 bases at J, with 17 bases in the middle. This CDR3 is 15 amino acids long. The CDR3 nucleotides are TGTGCCAGCAGCACACTCCGGGACCAGGCCACTGAAGCTTTCTTT. It is translated as CASSTLRDQATEAFF.

The chain combines TRBV5-1 with TRBJ2-1, with TRBD2 as a possible D gene (6 bases). CDR1 and CDR2 (germline): SGHRS, YFSETQ. This CDR3 is built from 14 residues. V gave up 1 base and J gave up 3 bases, with 8 bases separating them. CDR3 nucleotide sequence: TGCGCCAGCAGCTTGCCAGCGGGCTACAATGAGCAGTTCTTC. Protein: CASSLPAGYNEQFF.

The rearrangement joins TRBV3-1 (or the pseudogene TRBV3-2) to TRBJ2-1; D may be TRBD2 (5 bases). Trimming took off 3 bases at V and 3 bases at J, with 12 bases between the two ends. CDR1 is LGHDT, CDR2 YNNKEL, per germline (reference sequence). This CDR3 region has 15 residues. CDR3 protein: CASSHPEGIYNEQFF. CDR3 nucleotides: TGTGCCAGCAGCCATCCCGAGGGTATCTACAATGAGCAGTTCTTC.

The J gene is TRBJ2-7, the V gene TRBV7-7; 12 bases line up with TRBD2. Looked up from germline, CDR1 is SSHAT and CDR2 is FNYEAQ (reference sequence). There are 14 residues in the CDR3. V gave up 5 bases and J gave up 3 bases; unmatched junction bases: 2. As DNA, the CDR3 is TGTGCCAGCAGCCAGGGACTAGCGGGCTACGAGCAGTACTTC. Its translation is CASSQGLAGYEQYF.

The V call is TRBV3-1 (or the pseudogene TRBV3-2), the J call TRBJ2-7; D gene unclear. There are 13 residues in the CDR3. V was clipped by 4 bases and J by 7 bases, with 14 bases between them. CDR1 is LGHDT, CDR2 YNNKEL, per germline (reference sequence). In DNA, the CDR3 is TGTGCCAGCAGCCTCGGATGGACGTTGGAGCAGTACTTC. This encodes CASSLGWTLEQYF.

CDR3 amino acids: CASSALGTGETQYF. The CDR3 region has the DNA TGTGCCAGCAGCGCGCTGGGCACCGGTGAGACCCAGTACTTC. The chain combines TRBV9 with TRBJ2-5; D not resolved. The CDR3 sequence is 14 residues long. V gave up 3 bases and J gave up 5 bases, with 14 bases separating them. Germline V gene sequence: CDR1 SGDLS, CDR2 YYNGEE.

The gene calls are TRBV19 and TRBJ2-5, with a tentative D call TRBD1 (6 bases). From germline, CDR1 is LNHDA and CDR2 SQIVND (reference sequence). Trimming pared 10 bases from V and 6 bases from J, leaving 12 bases between. The CDR3 consists of 11 residues. CDR3 DNA sequence: TGTGCCACCACGGGACATCAGACCCAGTACTTC. It codes for CATTGHQTQYF.

The CDR3 nucleotides are TGCGCCAGCAGCTTGGGGACAGGGGGAATGGTCCACGAGCAGTACTTC. It encodes CASSLGTGGMVHEQYF. The chain employs TRBV5-1 and TRBJ2-7, with 10 nucleotides matching TRBD1. CDR1 and CDR2 from the germline V gene are SGHRS and YFSETQ. The CDR3 loop spans 16 amino acids. V shed 0 bases, J shed 5 bases, and the junction held 8 bases outside the gene matches.

The genes are TRBV29-1 and TRBJ2-1, with no clear D. CDR1 and CDR2 from the germline V gene are SQVTM and ANQGSEA. The CDR3 is made up of 13 amino acids. With 3 bases removed from V and 9 bases from J, the gap between germline ends came to 15 bases. The CDR3 bases are TGCAGCGTTGAGGCTGCGGCGCCGGGTGAGCAGTTCTTC. Translation: CSVEAAAPGEQFF.

V usage is TRBV6-5 and J usage is TRBJ2-1; 12 nucleotides agree with TRBD2. Germline loops: CDR1 MNHEY, CDR2 SVGAGI. The CDR3 is 14 residues long. With 6 bases clipped from V and 15 bases from J, the junction kept 12 bases outside the gene matches. CDR3 DNA sequence: TGTGCCAGCAGATTGACTAGCGGGAGTCGAGGGGGGTTCTTC. Protein product: CASRLTSGSRGGFF.

For this clone: An end of the junction does not agree with germline; a read error may underlie this. The CDR3 bases are TGTGCCAGCAGCGAAGAGGGGGCTAAGCAGTACTTC. The encoded protein is CASSEEGAKQYF. This chain links TRBV2 with TRBJ2-7, with 7 bases identical to TRBD1. The CDR3 consists of 12 residues. Germline V gives CDR1 SNHLY, CDR2 FYNNEI.